Described below is a single T cell receptor (beta chain) sequence and its context. This CDR3 is 14 amino acids long. Germline V CDR1 and CDR2: MNHEY, SMNVEV (reference sequence). J was trimmed by 0 bases and V by 5 bases; bases with no gene match: 4. The naive CD8 fraction comprised CD45RO-negative cells positively selected for CCR7 and excluded terminally differentiated effector memory CD45RA+ cells. Profiled with immunoSEQ multiplex PCR; TCRdb holds only in-frame clones, not every one. Here the sample spans about 590,000 clones, just under 97% being singletons. This record comes from a study of shared clonotypes between healthy human individuals.

The genes are TRBV27 and TRBJ2-7, with 7 bases lining up with TRBD2. The specimen was naive CD8+ T cells sorted from blood. This clonotype was obtained from a woman in her 30s in good health. The CDR3 sequence: CASSLGTNSYEQYF. CDR3 coding DNA: TGTGCCAGCAGTCTTGGGACTAACTCCTACGAGCAGTACTTC.